The rows below give T cell receptor beta chains drawn from one sample of a study of T cells after yellow fever vaccination. TCRdb reprocessed the 5' RACE reads with MiXCR, giving one entry per CDR3 protein. The profile shows 450,000 to 600,000 distinct CDR3 sequences, about a sixth of them singletons. Here the sequenced sample was PBMCs, taken more than 4 days after the first yellow fever vaccination. The receptors come from a man between 18 and 29 years old who received the YFV17D yellow fever vaccine. The conserved cysteine and the conserved F or W are not part of the CDR3 here. The listing skips clone size in some rows; elsewhere it reads once, few, many or a size class.

clone size: few
V gene: TRBV20-1
CDR3 protein: SARGPGLNWNTGELF

clone size: few
V gene: TRBV4-1
CDR3 protein: ASSQGDRLPDTQY

clone size: NA
V gene: TRBV7-9
CDR3 protein: ASSLGASPSTDTQY

clone size: few
V gene: TRBV7-2
CDR3 protein: ASSLARDYEQY

clone size: few
V gene: TRBV2
CDR3 protein: ASSGILDTNTGELF

clone size: NA
V gene: TRBV29-1
CDR3 protein: SVGLGANQPQH

clone size: few
V gene: TRBV7-9
CDR3 protein: ASSSRSEQF

clone size: NA
V gene: TRBV7-2
CDR3 protein: ASSSDRAHTGELF

clone size: few
V gene: TRBV5-5
CDR3 protein: ASSQGARVDGNTIY

clone size: many
V gene: TRBV6-2/TRBV6-3
CDR3 protein: ASSYTGPYGYT

clone size: NA
V gene: TRBV11-1
CDR3 protein: ASSRVGTGWAQY

clone size: NA
V gene: TRBV6-2/TRBV6-3
CDR3 protein: ASRGQGQGYEQY

clone size: few
V gene: TRBV12-3/TRBV12-4
CDR3 protein: ASSSLAGGRDTQY

clone size: NA
V gene: TRBV7-9
CDR3 protein: ASERTENAQETQY

clone size: NA
V gene: TRBV20-1
CDR3 protein: SALRPVEETQY

clone size: NA
V gene: TRBV24-1
CDR3 protein: ATSDDHSGYNEQF

clone size: few
V gene: TRBV7-2
CDR3 protein: ASSLSPPNEQF

clone size: NA
V gene: TRBV7-2
CDR3 protein: ASSFGQGMGELF

clone size: few
V gene: TRBV3-1
CDR3 protein: ASSQDPAAKQETQY

clone size: NA
V gene: TRBV28
CDR3 protein: ASGLWGYGYT

clone size: NA
V gene: TRBV18
CDR3 protein: ASSPTPGDTQY

clone size: few
V gene: TRBV12-3/TRBV12-4
CDR3 protein: ASSERKIHTNQPQH

clone size: NA
V gene: TRBV4-1
CDR3 protein: ASSRPLGQLNTEAF

clone size: few
V gene: TRBV15
CDR3 protein: ATSSGGGTDTQY

clone size: NA
V gene: TRBV29-1
CDR3 protein: SVLGQGVGYT

clone size: few
V gene: TRBV9
CDR3 protein: ASSRRGDPYNEQF

clone size: NA
V gene: TRBV20-1
CDR3 protein: SARESGLNQPQH

clone size: NA
V gene: TRBV7-9
CDR3 protein: ASSFETSGGPPYEQY

clone size: few
V gene: TRBV6-1
CDR3 protein: ASSSGGTYNEQF

clone size: few
V gene: TRBV2
CDR3 protein: ASSEAGGAF

clone size: NA
V gene: TRBV27
CDR3 protein: ASSLLAQETQY

clone size: few
V gene: TRBV6-4
CDR3 protein: ASRRLASTDTQY

clone size: few
V gene: TRBV6-5
CDR3 protein: ASSHRGRYEQY

clone size: once
V gene: TRBV6-1
CDR3 protein: ASRPDTIGNTIY

clone size: few
V gene: TRBV4-1
CDR3 protein: ASSHLGTPNTGELF

clone size: few
V gene: TRBV10-3
CDR3 protein: AISESTDEAF

clone size: NA
V gene: TRBV7-2
CDR3 protein: ASSSQSHGTDTQY